The rows below give T cell receptor beta chains drawn from one sample of a study of identical twins. TCRdb re-called the 5' RACE reads with MiXCR, one entry per CDR3 protein. The sample lists around 140,000 distinct CDR3 sequences, approximately 4% occurring once. The material sequenced was memory T cells sorted from blood. These receptors all stem from a man between 18 and 35 years old in good health. Each CDR3 is given with its conserved first and last residue.

CDR3: CASSPPGSGGEETQYF
J: TRBJ2-5
V: TRBV18

CDR3: CASSLGRGVFSEQYF
J: TRBJ2-7
V: TRBV5-1

CDR3: CSVPDRGDRGLGPQWYF
J: TRBJ2-3
V: TRBV29-1

CDR3: CASIRRTGIGSPLHF
J: TRBJ1-6
V: TRBV12-3/TRBV12-4

CDR3: CASSLGLAMETQYF
J: TRBJ2-5
V: TRBV7-9

CDR3: CASSSRAGNTIYF
J: TRBJ1-3
V: TRBV12-3/TRBV12-4

CDR3: CASIRRVKQQETQYF
J: TRBJ2-5
V: TRBV21-1

CDR3: CASRHAGTSGRAGSYNEQFF
J: TRBJ2-1
V: TRBV12-3/TRBV12-4

CDR3: CASSVGGGGYEQYF
J: TRBJ2-7
V: TRBV9

CDR3: CASSLLGSADTQYF
J: TRBJ2-3
V: TRBV5-6

CDR3: CASSEQNYGYTF
J: TRBJ1-2
V: TRBV6-1

CDR3: CSARGGSWGNTGELFF
J: TRBJ2-2
V: TRBV20-1

CDR3: CASSKSSGILNTGELFF
J: TRBJ2-2
V: TRBV21-1

CDR3: CASSPEPLGVEPQHF
J: TRBJ1-5
V: TRBV12-3/TRBV12-4

CDR3: CASSWGAGLEAFF
J: TRBJ1-1
V: TRBV5-1

CDR3: CATSDRGPDRETQYF
J: TRBJ2-5
V: TRBV24-1

CDR3: CASSLAERPNEKLFF
J: TRBJ1-4
V: TRBV7-9

CDR3: CASNQGVVNEQFF
J: TRBJ2-1
V: TRBV12-3/TRBV12-4

CDR3: CASSWGRAADSNQPQHF
J: TRBJ1-5
V: TRBV28

CDR3: CSVSGRQGGRTEAFF
J: TRBJ1-1
V: TRBV29-1

CDR3: CASSQARQRNTEAFF
J: TRBJ1-1
V: TRBV7-9

CDR3: CSATTGAVDGIQYF
J: TRBJ2-4
V: TRBV29-1

CDR3: CASSLRTGANTGELFF
J: TRBJ2-2
V: TRBV7-8

CDR3: CASSLEQSSGSASSYNEQFF
J: TRBJ2-1
V: TRBV7-6